This TCR beta chain was identified during a study of CD8 T cells in ankylosing spondylitis. Study results and limitations: Researchers report that disease-linked clones proved CD8+ and relatively rare in peripheral blood. For ankylosing spondylitis blood, a TCR beta motif of several highly homologous variants appeared characteristic. Some of the motif variants had earlier been found in reactive arthritis patients' fluid and blood. Disease-associated clones were reportedly significantly overrepresented in matched ankylosing spondylitis synovial fluid.

Preparation of TCR beta libraries was done by quantitative 5'-RACE with molecular barcodes. TCRdb reanalysed the 5' RACE reads using MiXCR and keeps one entry per CDR3 protein. This table has over 700,000 distinct CDR3 sequences, under 20% appearing once. Concerning this clonotype itself: No antigen is known for it.

The V end lost 2 bases, the J end lost 6 bases, and 17 bases lay between the germline ends. The CDR3 contains 16 residues. The germline gives CDR1 MNHEY, CDR2 SMNVEV (reference sequence). The chain carries TRBV27 and TRBJ2-1; D not resolved. The clonotype originates from a male donor with ankylosing spondylitis. Material: blood, either unsorted or a sorted T cell fraction (not recorded which). CDR3 protein: CASSLMGNGRGNEQFF. The DNA for the CDR3 is TGTGCCAGCAGTTTAATGGGCAATGGCCGAGGCAATGAGCAGTTCTTC.